This entry features one T cell receptor (beta chain) sequence. Its antigen remains unknown. CDR3 and TCR beta VDJ profiling relied on genomic DNA as the template. From the reads, TCRdb called clonotypes with MiXCR, one entry per CDR3 protein. The sample records around 130,000 distinct CDR3 sequences, 45% to 60% being singletons. The data derive from a study of CD8+CD57+ T cells in acquired aplastic anemia. As for the study in general: Sorted CD4+ and CD8+ cells yielded DNA averaging approximately 3 ug. General study findings and limits: Between patients and controls, about 31 CD8+ CDR3 sequences were found in common. Controls and patients did not differ significantly in CD8+ Simpson's diversity.

Patients chosen for sequencing had CD8+CD57+ cells that had expanded, as shown by flow cytometry. Receipt of therapy had not occurred in any patient by the time of blood sampling. The source is a human donor with aplastic anemia. Sample: sorted CD4+, CD8+, or CD8+CD57+ T cells (not recorded which) from PBMCs.

CDR3 sequence: CAISDTRSGQPQHF. In nucleotides, the CDR3 is TGTGCCATCAGTGACACTAGATCGGGTCAGCCCCAGCATTTT. V gene TRBV10-3 combines with J gene TRBJ1-5, with D uncertain. Trimming cost V 3 bases and J 6 bases, with 12 bases left between them. The CDR3 runs 14 residues. The V gene's germline CDR1 is ENHRY and CDR2 SYGVKD.